This T cell receptor (beta chain) was captured by sequencing in a study of cytomegalovirus exposure and HLA in healthy donors. General study results and limits: The authors reported that TCR beta sequences could predict HLA-A and HLA-B alleles. These predictions were accurate for most subjects in the first cohort. There was a cluster of highly shared sequence variants that was likely a sequencing artifact. Later analysis associated a missense DCLRE1C variant with TCR beta V- and J-gene trimming.

As to this clone: Its antigen is undetermined.

Primers included in the PCR were 60 Vbeta and 13 Jbeta primers. TCRdb's table, derived via immunoSEQ multiplex PCR, lists solely in-frame clones and lacks some. The profile covers roughly 190,000 clones, with about 87% appearing a single time and roughly 1.8% taken by the ten largest. Trimming left V 5 bases short and J 7 bases short, with 14 bases between. The CDR3 is 13 amino acids. Per the germline V gene, CDR1 is SGHAT and CDR2 is FQNNGV. The chain couples TRBV11-2 to TRBJ1-2; tentatively, D is TRBD1 (5 bases). Sequenced input: PBMCs. The sequence came from a woman under 30 in good health and CMV-seronegative. The CDR3 spells CASSPYQGGGYTF. The CDR3 nucleotides are TGTGCCAGCAGCCCCTATCAGGGAGGTGGCTACACCTTC.